What follows are 9 T cell receptor beta chains derived from one specimen sequenced in a study of shared clonotypes between healthy human individuals. The protocol was immunoSEQ multiplex PCR, while the TCRdb copy is restricted to in-frame clones and leaves out a portion. The top ten clones hold around 0.35% of a sample with roughly 2,300,000 clones, 92% of them seen once. Sequences were obtained from naive CD4+ T cells from PBMCs. The subset here: CD45RA+ positively selected. The receptors were sampled from a man in his late teens or twenties in good health. Some clones in this sample may be carry-over from other donors' samples.

CDR3 loop: CASTLGGHTDTQYF. CDR3 nucleotides: TGTGCCAGCACCCTAGGGGGGCACACAGATACGCAGTATTTT. The rearrangement joins TRBV6-1 to TRBJ2-3; the D gene could be TRBD1 or TRBD2 (6 bases each). Germline lookup yields CDR1 MNHNS and CDR2 SASEGT. The CDR3 runs to 14 residues. Trimming took off 7 bases at V and 2 bases at J, with 13 bases between the two ends.

The sample holds one count of this clone. This chain connects TRBV28 to TRBJ1-5; 9 bases align to TRBD1. Germline V gene lookup returns CDR1 MDHEN and CDR2 SYDVKM. V lost 7 bases and J lost 0; bases outside the gene matches: 7. CDR3 length: 16 residues. CDR3 loop: CASILLGQGSNQPQHF. The CDR3 DNA reads TGTGCCAGCATCCTGCTGGGACAGGGTAGCAATCAGCCCCAGCATTTT.

The chain links TRBV27 to TRBJ2-1; 8 nucleotides match TRBD2. The CDR3 is made up of 14 amino acids. V lost 4 bases, J lost 6 bases, and 5 bases stayed unmatched. CDR1 is MNHEY, CDR2 SMNVEV, per germline (reference sequence). Written as DNA, the CDR3 is TGTGCCAGCAGTTGGACGGGAGGGGGCAATGAGCAGTTCTTC. Protein sequence: CASSWTGGGNEQFF.

The rearrangement uses TRBV5-1 and TRBJ2-1, with 9 nucleotides matching TRBD2. Germline values: CDR1 SGHRS, CDR2 YFSETQ. V shed 4 bases, J shed 7 bases, and the junction held 9 bases outside the gene matches. This CDR3 contains 15 residues. The CDR3 loop reads CASSPFAGGPNEQFF. Here the CDR3 DNA reads TGCGCCAGCAGCCCCTTCGCGGGAGGGCCGAATGAGCAGTTCTTC.

The rearrangement joins TRBV19 to TRBJ1-3; a possible D gene is TRBD1 (5 bases). CDR1 LNHDA and CDR2 SQIVND come from the germline V gene (reference sequence). V lost 3 bases, J lost 2 bases, and 17 bases lay in between. The length of the CDR3 is 17 residues. DNA for the CDR3: TGTGCCAGTAGTATCATCGCCATCACAGGCACTGGAAACACCATATATTTT. Its protein product is CASSIIAITGTGNTIYF.

The chain recombines TRBV10-3 with TRBJ2-3; 10 nucleotides agree with TRBD2. The V segment lost 10 bases and the J segment 0 bases; nucleotides outside the gene matches: 13. CDR1 ENHRY and CDR2 SYGVKD come from the germline V gene. This CDR3 contains 17 residues. In nucleotides, the CDR3 is TGTGCCAGTACTAGCGGGGCCCTCGCCACTAGCACAGATACGCAGTATTTT. The encoded protein is CASTSGALATSTDTQYF.

The rearrangement uses TRBV5-1 and TRBJ2-3, with 10 nucleotides matching TRBD1. CDR1 and CDR2 (germline): SGHRS, YFSETQ. The CDR3 totals 14 residues. With V trimmed by 2 bases and J by 5 bases, 2 bases remained unmatched. The DNA of the CDR3 is TGCGCCAGCAGCTTAGGGACAGGGGAAGATACGCAGTATTTT. Its protein is CASSLGTGEDTQYF.

V gene TRBV7-3 combines with J gene TRBJ2-3, with TRBD1 as a possible D gene (6 bases). Per the germline V gene, CDR1 is SGHTA and CDR2 is FQGTGA. The ends were cut back, 2 bases at V and 2 bases at J, with 11 bases in the middle. CDR3 length equals 15 residues. The CDR3 nucleotides read TGTGCCAGCAGCTTAGTAGGGGGAATCACAGATACGCAGTATTTT. Translated, it gives CASSLVGGITDTQYF.

This chain connects TRBV28 to TRBJ2-1; D is perhaps TRBD2 (5 bases). The CDR3 length is 11 residues. With 6 bases removed from V and 10 bases from J, the gap between germline ends came to 10 bases. Germline CDR1 is MDHEN and CDR2 is SYDVKM. The CDR3 region has the DNA TGTGCCAGCAGCGGACTGAGGGAGCAGTTCTTC. Protein: CASSGLREQFF.